These T cell receptor beta chains were read from a single sample in a study of glioma-infiltrating T cells after dendritic cell vaccination. The method was immunoSEQ multiplex PCR; TCRdb's version includes in-frame clones alone and lacks a portion of them. The profile shows about 58,000 clones, just under 85% of them singletons. The material was blood, obtained after dendritic cell vaccination. Source of these receptors: a human donor with glioblastoma. Both conserved end residues are part of each CDR3. D genes are given only for firm matches. Only part of the rows carry a size: once, few, many, or a class if the clone is expanded.

TRBJ1-2	TRBD1	16	NA	TRBV5-1	TGCGCCAGCGCTCCCCTAGCACAGGGGTTAGGCTATGGCTACACCTTC	CASAPLAQGLGYGYTF
TRBJ2-1	TRBD1	16	NA	TRBV29-1	TGCAGCGTTGAAGATTTTGGGACAGGGGTATACAATGAGCAGTTCTTC	CSVEDFGTGVYNEQFF
TRBJ2-3	NA	15	NA	TRBV12-5	TGTGCTAGTGGTTTGGACAGGGCGGAAACAGATACGCAGTATTTT	CASGLDRAETDTQYF
TRBJ2-1	TRBD1	16	NA	TRBV5-1	TGCGCCAGCAGCCCAGCCCCGGACAGGGGACGCAATGAGCAGTTCTTC	CASSPAPDRGRNEQFF
TRBJ2-7	TRBD1	14	NA	TRBV4-1	TGCGCCAGGGACCTTGGACAGGGGCCCTACGAGCAGTACTTC	CARDLGQGPYEQYF
TRBJ2-1	NA	13	NA	TRBV10-3	TGTGCCATCCAGGGTTTCTCCTACAATGAGCAGTTCTTC	CAIQGFSYNEQFF
TRBJ2-3	TRBD1	15	once	TRBV6-5	TGTGCCAGCCGAGCGACAGGGGGCCTGTCAGATACGCAGTATTTT	CASRATGGLSDTQYF
TRBJ1-5	NA	15	NA	TRBV2	TGTGCCAGCAGGCAGGGGAGATTGGCCAATCAGCCCCAGCATTTT	CASRQGRLANQPQHF
TRBJ2-1	NA	12	NA	TRBV7-6	TGTGCCAGCAGCCACCTCGGGGATGAGCAGTTCTTC	CASSHLGDEQFF
TRBJ2-7	NA	16	NA	TRBV14	TGTGCCAGCAGCCCCATCGGACAGAGATCCTCCTACGAGCAGTACTTC	CASSPIGQRSSYEQYF
TRBJ2-1	TRBD2	15	NA	TRBV4-2	TGTGCCAGCAGCCAAGAGGCGGGAGGGTACAATGAGCAGTTCTTC	CASSQEAGGYNEQFF
TRBJ2-1	NA	13	NA	TRBV5-1	TGCGCCAGCAGCTTGGTGGGGCACAATGAGCAGTTCTTC	CASSLVGHNEQFF
TRBJ2-5	NA	11	NA	TRBV20-1	TGCAGTGCCCGGGGGCAAGAGACCCAGTACTTC	CSARGQETQYF
TRBJ2-2	NA	14	NA	TRBV7-9	TGTGCCAGCAGCTTAATTAGCGGCACCGGGGAGCTGTTTTTT	CASSLISGTGELFF
TRBJ1-1	NA	15	once	TRBV5-1	TGCGCCAGCAGCTTGGTCCCTCCAGGGAACACTGAAGCTTTCTTT	CASSLVPPGNTEAFF
TRBJ1-3	TRBD1	11	NA	TRBV20-1	TGCAGTGCTCCGACAGGGGGCGCAGCCTATTTT	CSAPTGGAAYF
TRBJ2-7	NA	13	NA	TRBV6-1	TGTGCCACTTCGCCACCACTATCCTACGAGCAGTACTTC	CATSPPLSYEQYF
TRBJ1-1	NA	15	NA	TRBV6-6	TGTGCCAGCAGCCCTCCGCGGACAATGATGGTTGAAGCTTTCTTT	CASSPPRTMMVEAFF
TRBJ2-1	NA	15	NA	TRBV11-2	TGTGCCAGCAGCTTAGCCTTACTTGACTACAATGAGCAGTTCTTC	CASSLALLDYNEQFF
TRBJ2-7	NA	14	NA	TRBV6-6	TGTGCCAGCGGTCGGGACACCCTTTTCCCCGAGCAGTACTTC	CASGRDTLFPEQYF
TRBJ1-6	NA	17	NA	TRBV12-2	TGTGCAAGTCGCCAAGGACAGGGGTCCTTCTATAATTCACCCCTCCACTTT	CASRQGQGSFYNSPLHF
TRBJ1-1	NA	15	NA	TRBV7-9	TGTGCCAGCAGCTTAGGAGACAGCATGAACACTGAAGCTTTCTTT	CASSLGDSMNTEAFF
TRBJ2-1	TRBD2	13	medium-sized	TRBV6-1	TGTGCCAGCACACGGGGGGGATACAATGAGCAGTTCTTC	CASTRGGYNEQFF
TRBJ2-7	TRBD1	14	NA	TRBV10-1	TGCGCCAGCCCCGGGACAGGCATTATCTACGAGCAGTACTTC	CASPGTGIIYEQYF
TRBJ2-7	NA	13	NA	TRBV27	TGTGCCAGCAGTTTTTGGGGGCCAGGGGAGCAGTACTTC	CASSFWGPGEQYF
TRBJ1-6	NA	17	NA	TRBV5-4	TGTGCCAGCAGAGTCGGGGAAATGAGCTCCTATAATTCACCCCTCCACTTT	CASRVGEMSSYNSPLHF
TRBJ2-7	TRBD1	15	once	TRBV5-6	TGTGCCAGCAGCTTGGGGGACAGGGGGACCTACGAGCAGTACTTC	CASSLGDRGTYEQYF
TRBJ1-1	TRBD1	17	NA	TRBV7-9	TGTGCCAGCAGCTCCACCCGGGACAGGGACTCTTTACGAGAAGCTTTCTTT	CASSSTRDRDSLREAFF
TRBJ2-7	NA	13	NA	TRBV9	TGTGCCAGCAGCTCCCCCAGCTCCTACGAGCAGTACTTC	CASSSPSSYEQYF
TRBJ1-6	TRBD1	18	once	TRBV2	TGTGCCAGCAGCGAATTCCGGGACAGGAGCTCCTATAATTCACCCCTCCACTTT	CASSEFRDRSSYNSPLHF
TRBJ1-6	TRBD1	15	NA	TRBV9	TGTGCCAGCAGCGCGGACGGACAGGGACAGTCACCCCTCCACTTT	CASSADGQGQSPLHF
TRBJ2-3	NA	14	NA	TRBV11-1	TGTGCCAGCAGCTTTCGAGGCGGGTCAGATACGCAGTATTTT	CASSFRGGSDTQYF
TRBJ2-3	NA	15	NA	TRBV4-3	TGCGCCAGCAGGGAGGGGGGGGTGCCCACAGATACGCAGTATTTT	CASREGGVPTDTQYF
TRBJ1-5	NA	18	NA	TRBV6-1	TGTGCCAGCAGTGAAGGGGTCTGGACAGCCAAAGCTAGTCAGCCCCAGCATTTT	CASSEGVWTAKASQPQHF
TRBJ2-7	NA	13	NA	TRBV4-3	TGCGCCAGCAGCCAAGATATCGGCTACGAGCAGTACTTC	CASSQDIGYEQYF
TRBJ1-6	NA	16	NA	TRBV6-5	TGTGCCAGCAGTTACTCAACAGGGTTCGATAATTCACCCCTCCACTTT	CASSYSTGFDNSPLHF
TRBJ1-4	TRBD1	15	NA	TRBV9	TGTGCCAGCAGCGCCCGGACAGGGGCTAATGAAAAACTGTTTTTT	CASSARTGANEKLFF
TRBJ2-5	TRBD1	15	NA	TRBV5-4	TGTGCCAGCAGCGGAGCCGGGGACAGTCGGGAGACCCAGTACTTC	CASSGAGDSRETQYF
TRBJ2-7	NA	14	NA	TRBV5-4	TGTGCCAGCAGCCCAGTCAGGAATTCCTACGAGCAGTACTTC	CASSPVRNSYEQYF
TRBJ2-7	NA	13	NA	TRBV9	TGTGCCAGCAGCGTAGACTACAACTACGAGCAGTACTTC	CASSVDYNYEQYF
TRBJ1-1	NA	17	NA	TRBV4-1	TGCGCCAGCAGCCAAGAGCCCTTTGCAGGGATGAACACTGAAGCTTTCTTT	CASSQEPFAGMNTEAFF
TRBJ1-1	NA	15	NA	TRBV27	TGTGCCAGCAGTTTAGAGGGCAGTTTGAACACTGAAGCTTTCTTT	CASSLEGSLNTEAFF
TRBJ1-4	TRBD1	16	NA	TRBV28	TGTGCCAGCAGTGAAAACGGACAGGGGCCAGGTGAAAAACTGTTTTTT	CASSENGQGPGEKLFF
TRBJ1-1	NA	11	once	TRBV20-1	TGCAGTGCTAGAGTATACACTGAAGCTTTCTTT	CSARVYTEAFF
TRBJ2-7	TRBD2	16	NA	TRBV7-2	TGTGCCAGCAGCTCAACGGGGGGGCCCTTCGCCTACGAGCAGTACTTC	CASSSTGGPFAYEQYF
TRBJ2-3	NA	16	NA	TRBV7-2	TGTGCCAGCAGCTTAGCGTCTACAGTATCCGCAGATACGCAGTATTTT	CASSLASTVSADTQYF
TRBJ1-4	NA	14	NA	TRBV6-1	TGTGCCAGCAGAAACAGGGTAACTAATGAAAAACTGTTTTTT	CASRNRVTNEKLFF
TRBJ1-1	TRBD1	14	NA	TRBV10-1	TGCGCCAGCAGTCCCCGGGACAGGGAGGGAGAAGCTTTCTTT	CASSPRDREGEAFF
TRBJ1-6	TRBD1	17	NA	TRBV27	TGTGCCAGCAGTTTCCGCGGACAGGGGGAATATAATTCACCCCTCCACTTT	CASSFRGQGEYNSPLHF
TRBJ1-6	NA	15	NA	TRBV23-1	TGCGCCAGCAGTCAATTACACAGGGTGGATTCACCCCTCCACTTT	CASSQLHRVDSPLHF
TRBJ2-5	TRBD1	13	NA	TRBV13	TGTGCCAGCAGCTCGGACAGGGGCGAGACCCAGTACTTC	CASSSDRGETQYF